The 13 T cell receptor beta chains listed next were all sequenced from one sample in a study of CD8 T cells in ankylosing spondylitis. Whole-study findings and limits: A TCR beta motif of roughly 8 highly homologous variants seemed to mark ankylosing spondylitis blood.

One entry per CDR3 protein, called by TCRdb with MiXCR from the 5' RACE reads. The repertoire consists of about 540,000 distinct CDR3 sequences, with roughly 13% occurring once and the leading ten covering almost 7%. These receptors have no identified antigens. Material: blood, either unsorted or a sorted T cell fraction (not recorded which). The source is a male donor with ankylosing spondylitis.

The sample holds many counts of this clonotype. The CDR3 region is CASSQLRGDPDTQYF. The CDR3 nucleotides read TGTGCCAGCAGCCAGCTCCGAGGGGACCCAGATACGCAGTATTTT. The chain recombines TRBV14 with TRBJ2-3, with D perhaps assigned TRBD1 or TRBD2 (5 bases each). This CDR3 has 15 amino acids. Germline CDR1 reads SGHDN; CDR2 reads FVKESK. V was clipped by 3 bases and J by 4 bases, with 14 bases between them.

The DNA for the CDR3 is TGTGCCAGCAACCTAAGAGGGTCGGCTACACCCAATGAGCAGTTCTTC. This encodes CASNLRGSATPNEQFF. The chain uses TRBV12-3 or TRBV12-4 and TRBJ2-1; a possible D gene is TRBD2 (5 bases). The CDR3 runs 16 residues. Trimming took 7 bases from V and 6 from J, leaving 22 bases between them.

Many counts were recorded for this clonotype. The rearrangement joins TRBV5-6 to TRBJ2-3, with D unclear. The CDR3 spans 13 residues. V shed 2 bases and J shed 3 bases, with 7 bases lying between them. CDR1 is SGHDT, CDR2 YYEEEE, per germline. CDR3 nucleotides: TGTGCCAGCAGCTTCGACCGTACAGATACGCAGTATTTT. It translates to CASSFDRTDTQYF.

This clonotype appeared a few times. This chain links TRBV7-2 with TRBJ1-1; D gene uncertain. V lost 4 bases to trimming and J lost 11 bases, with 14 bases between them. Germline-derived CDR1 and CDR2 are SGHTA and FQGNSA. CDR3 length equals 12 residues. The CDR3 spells CASSSGPVKAFF. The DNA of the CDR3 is TGTGCCAGCAGCTCCGGACCTGTGAAGGCTTTCTTT.

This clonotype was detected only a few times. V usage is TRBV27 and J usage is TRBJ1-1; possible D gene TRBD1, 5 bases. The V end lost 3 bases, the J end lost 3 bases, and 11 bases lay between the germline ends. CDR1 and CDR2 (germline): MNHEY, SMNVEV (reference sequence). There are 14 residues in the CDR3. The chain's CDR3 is CASSFSGGDTEAFF. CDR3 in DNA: TGTGCCAGCAGTTTCAGCGGGGGGGACACTGAAGCTTTCTTT.

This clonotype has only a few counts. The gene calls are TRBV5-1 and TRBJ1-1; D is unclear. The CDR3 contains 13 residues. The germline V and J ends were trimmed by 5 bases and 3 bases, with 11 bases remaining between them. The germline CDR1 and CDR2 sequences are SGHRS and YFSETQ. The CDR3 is CASSRREDTEAFF. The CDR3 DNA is TGCGCCAGCAGTCGAAGGGAGGACACTGAAGCTTTCTTT.

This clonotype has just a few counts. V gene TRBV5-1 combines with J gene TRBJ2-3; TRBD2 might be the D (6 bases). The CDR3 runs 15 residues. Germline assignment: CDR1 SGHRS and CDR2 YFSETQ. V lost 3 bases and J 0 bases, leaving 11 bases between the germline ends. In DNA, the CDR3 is TGCGCCAGCAGCTGGAGGGAAGCTAGCACAGATACGCAGTATTTT. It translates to CASSWREASTDTQYF. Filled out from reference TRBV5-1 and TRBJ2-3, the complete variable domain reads KAGVTQTPRYLIKTRGQQVTLSCSPISGHRSVSWYQQTPGQGLQFLFEYFSETQRNKGNFPGRFSGRQFSNSRSEMNVSTLELGDSALYLCASSWREASTDTQYFGPGTRLTVL.

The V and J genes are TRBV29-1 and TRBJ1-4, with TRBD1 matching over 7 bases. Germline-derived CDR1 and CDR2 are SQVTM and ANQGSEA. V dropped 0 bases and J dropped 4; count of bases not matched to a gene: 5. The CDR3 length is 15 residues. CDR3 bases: TGCAGCGTTGAAGATCCGACAGGGAGTAATGAAAAACTGTTTTTT. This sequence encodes CSVEDPTGSNEKLFF.

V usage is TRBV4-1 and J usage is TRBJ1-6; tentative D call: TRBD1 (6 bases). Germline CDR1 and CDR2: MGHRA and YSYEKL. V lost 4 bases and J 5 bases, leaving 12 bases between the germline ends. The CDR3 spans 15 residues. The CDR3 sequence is CASSLRQDNNSPLHF. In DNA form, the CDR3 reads TGCGCCAGCAGCCTTAGACAGGATAATAATTCACCCCTCCACTTT.

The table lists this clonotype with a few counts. The CDR3, as DNA: TGCGCCAGCAGCCAAGCCCCGAGCAATGAGCAGTTCTTC. Its translation: CASSQAPSNEQFF. This chain connects TRBV4-1 to TRBJ2-1; D remains ambiguous. V shed 1 base and J shed 6 bases, with 7 bases lying between them. Germline assignment: CDR1 MGHRA and CDR2 YSYEKL. There are 13 residues in the CDR3.

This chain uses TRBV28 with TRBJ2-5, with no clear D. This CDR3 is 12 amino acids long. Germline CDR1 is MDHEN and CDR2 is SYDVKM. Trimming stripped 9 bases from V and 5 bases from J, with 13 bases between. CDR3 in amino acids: CASRLLGETQYF. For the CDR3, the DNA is TGTGCCAGTCGCTTGTTGGGGGAGACCCAGTACTTC. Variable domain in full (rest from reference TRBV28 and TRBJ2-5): DVKVTQSSRYLVKRTGEKVFLECVQDMDHENMFWYRQDPGLGLRLIYFSYDVKMKEKGDIPEGYSVSREKKERFSLILESASTNQTSMYLCASRLLGETQYFGPGTRLLVL.

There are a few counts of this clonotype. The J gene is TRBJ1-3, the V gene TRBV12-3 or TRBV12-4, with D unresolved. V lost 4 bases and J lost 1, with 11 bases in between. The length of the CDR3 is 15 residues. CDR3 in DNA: TGTGCCAGCAGTTCGGGCGTCCTATCTGGAAACACCATATATTTT. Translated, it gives CASSSGVLSGNTIYF.

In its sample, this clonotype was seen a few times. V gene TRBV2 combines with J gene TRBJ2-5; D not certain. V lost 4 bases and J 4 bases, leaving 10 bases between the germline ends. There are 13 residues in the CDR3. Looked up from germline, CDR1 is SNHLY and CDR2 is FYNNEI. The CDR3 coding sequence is TGTGCCAGCAGTGTCGAACAAGGAGAGACCCAGTACTTC. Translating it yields CASSVEQGETQYF.